The 30 T cell receptor beta chains given below trace back to one sample, sequenced in a study of CD8 T cells in ankylosing spondylitis. TCRdb independently ran MiXCR on the 5' RACE reads; one entry per CDR3 protein. The data show 340,000 or so distinct CDR3 sequences, about 14% seen once. Material for sequencing was blood, either unsorted or a sorted T cell fraction (not recorded which). These receptors were collected from a male donor with ankylosing spondylitis or in good health (not recorded which).

This clonotype was counted ten times or more. The chain employs TRBV12-3 or TRBV12-4 and TRBJ1-1; no clear D. The CDR3 spans 15 residues. V dropped 2 bases and J dropped 0 bases, with 10 bases sitting between them. Here the CDR3 reads CASSLHAAMNTEAFF. The CDR3 region has the DNA TGTGCCAGCAGTTTACATGCAGCGATGAACACTGAAGCTTTCTTT.

The chain recombines TRBV18 with TRBJ2-7; tentative D call: TRBD2 (6 bases). Germline CDR1 is KGHSH and CDR2 is LQKENI. The CDR3 spans 14 residues. V was shortened by 5 bases and J by 2 bases, with 13 bases between the two germline ends. The DNA for the CDR3 is TGTGCCAGCTCAACCCGGGACTCCCCCTACGAGCAGTACTTC. Its translation is CASSTRDSPYEQYF.

In this sample, this clonotype turned up many times. J is TRBJ1-1 and V is TRBV5-1; D might be TRBD1 (5 bases). From germline, CDR1 is SGHRS and CDR2 YFSETQ. The CDR3 extends over 12 amino acids. V was shortened by 5 bases and J by 7 bases, with 12 bases between the two germline ends. The CDR3 DNA is TGCGCCAGCAGACCTCAGGGAGGTGAAGCTTTCTTT. Protein product: CASRPQGGEAFF.

In this sample, this clonotype turned up a few times. The chain carries TRBV27 and TRBJ2-3, with 9 bases fitting TRBD1. This CDR3 has 16 amino acids. Germline V CDR1 and CDR2: MNHEY, SMNVEV (reference sequence). V was clipped by 4 bases and J by 5 bases; unmatched bases: 10. In DNA, the CDR3 is TGTGCCAGCAGTTACTATGGGACAGGGTTGAGAGATACGCAGTATTTT. Its translation: CASSYYGTGLRDTQYF.

The chain carries TRBV12-3 or TRBV12-4 and TRBJ2-7; 10 bases fit TRBD2. After removal of 5 bases from V and 3 bases from J, the junction contained 7 bases not matched to a gene. The CDR3 extends over 15 amino acids. Here the CDR3 DNA reads TGTGCCAGCAGTCAAATGGGACTAGCGCTCTACGAGCAGTACTTC. This gives the protein CASSQMGLALYEQYF.

This clonotype has ten or more counts. This chain joins TRBV12-3 or TRBV12-4 and TRBJ1-1, with a possible D match to TRBD1 (6 bases). The length of the CDR3 is 14 residues. Trimming took off 3 bases at V and 3 bases at J, with 11 bases between the two ends. CDR3 coding DNA: TGTGCCAGCAGTTTTAGGGGGGCGGACACTGAAGCTTTCTTT. Translating it yields CASSFRGADTEAFF.

This clonotype has only a few counts. The chain is built from TRBV5-1 and TRBJ2-3; D gene unclear. There are 16 residues in the CDR3. The V and J ends lost 4 bases and 0 bases respectively, with 15 bases between them. Germline CDR1 reads SGHRS; CDR2 reads YFSETQ. CDR3 region: CASSLRSRPSTDTQYF. CDR3 bases: TGCGCCAGCAGCCTACGTAGCCGACCTAGCACAGATACGCAGTATTTT.

This clonotype is a singleton in its sample. V and J are TRBV2 and TRBJ2-3; no clear D gene. The CDR3 is 16 residues long. CDR1 SNHLY and CDR2 FYNNEI come from the germline V gene. V shed 2 bases and J shed 3 bases, with 15 bases lying between them. CDR3 in amino acids: CASSELGPVPTDTQYF. The CDR3 nucleotides read TGTGCCAGCAGTGAACTTGGGCCGGTGCCGACAGATACGCAGTATTTT.

This clonotype was detected only a few times. The chain uses TRBV27 and TRBJ2-3; D not certain. The length of the CDR3 is 12 residues. CDR1 is MNHEY, CDR2 SMNVEV, per germline (reference sequence). V lost 3 bases to trimming and J lost 10 bases, with 11 bases between them. CDR3 loop: CASSLDGRAQYF. CDR3 DNA sequence: TGTGCCAGCAGTTTGGATGGGCGCGCGCAGTATTTT.

This clonotype was seen repeatedly, ten times or more. This rearrangement joins TRBV5-1 to TRBJ2-1; 8 bases are a match to TRBD2. The junction had 6 bases not matched to a gene; V was cut back by 4 bases and J by 6 bases. This CDR3 is built from 14 residues. The germline V gene encodes CDR1 SGHRS and CDR2 YFSETQ. CDR3: CASSPGGGSNEQFF. CDR3 nucleotides: TGCGCCAGCAGCCCCGGGGGGGGGTCCAATGAGCAGTTCTTC.

The rearrangement uses TRBV6-5 and TRBJ1-1; D remains ambiguous. The V and J ends lost 0 bases and 8 bases respectively, with 13 bases between them. In germline, CDR1 is MNHEY, CDR2 SVGAGI. This CDR3 comprises 14 residues. The CDR3 here is CASSYSGRSGEAFF. DNA for the CDR3: TGTGCCAGCAGTTACTCGGGAAGATCGGGGGAAGCTTTCTTT.

Only a few counts were recorded for this clonotype. The chain has TRBV2 and TRBJ1-4; no reliable D call. V lost 6 bases and J lost 7, with 18 bases in between. Per germline, CDR1 SNHLY and CDR2 FYNNEI. The length of the CDR3 is 15 residues. The CDR3 spells CASSPDRRMGEKLFF. The CDR3 region has the DNA TGTGCCAGCAGCCCCGACCGGCGGATGGGTGAAAAACTGTTTTTT. The variable domain in full, completed from reference TRBV2 and TRBJ1-4, reads EPEVTQTPSHQVTQMGQEVILRCVPISNHLYFYWYRQILGQKVEFLVSFYNNEISEKSEIFDDQFSVERPDGSNFTLKIRSTKLEDSAMYFCASSPDRRMGEKLFFGSGTQLSVL.

This clonotype appeared a few times. This chain joins TRBV5-1 and TRBJ2-1; no definite D call. V lost 1 base and J lost 4, with 12 bases in between. The CDR3 runs 15 residues. CDR1 SGHRS and CDR2 YFSETQ come from the germline V gene. For the CDR3, the DNA is TGCGCCAGCAGCTTGAGCGCGACTTTTTACAATGAGCAGTTCTTC. Protein: CASSLSATFYNEQFF.

The sample holds a few counts of this clonotype. V is TRBV6-1 and J is TRBJ2-6; the D gene is possibly TRBD1 (6 bases). This CDR3 is built from 15 residues. Between the trimmed V and J ends, which lost 5 bases and 2 bases, there was a span of 10 bases. Germline CDR1 is MNHNS and CDR2 is SASEGT. CDR3 sequence: CASSPRDTGANVLTF. DNA for the CDR3: TGTGCCAGCAGTCCCCGGGACACTGGGGCCAACGTCCTGACTTTC.

This clonotype was counted only a few times. The rearrangement uses TRBV2 and TRBJ1-2; unclear D gene. Germline V gives CDR1 SNHLY, CDR2 FYNNEI. This CDR3 has 13 residues. V lost 11 bases and J 7 bases, leaving 20 bases between the germline ends. CDR3 residues: CALEKDLPSGYTF. The DNA for the CDR3 is TGTGCCCTCGAAAAGGACCTTCCAAGTGGCTACACCTTC.

The CDR3 is CAISGSMNTEAFF. CDR3 in DNA: TGTGCCATCTCGGGGTCTATGAACACTGAAGCTTTCTTT. V usage is TRBV10-3 and J usage is TRBJ1-1, with D unclear. CDR1 ENHRY and CDR2 SYGVKD come from the germline V gene. V was trimmed by 8 bases and J by 0 bases, leaving 10 bases between them. This CDR3 contains 13 residues.

The rearrangement links TRBV20-1 to TRBJ2-5; D assignment may be TRBD1 or TRBD2 (5 bases each). This CDR3 has 15 residues. The V gene's germline CDR1 is DFQATT and CDR2 SNEGSKA (reference sequence). Trimming pared 3 bases from V and 4 bases from J, leaving 18 bases between. CDR3 bases: TGCAGTGCTAGTTCCGGGACGTGGAAGGGAGAGACCCAGTACTTC. This gives the protein CSASSGTWKGETQYF.

The chain uses TRBV6-1 and TRBJ2-2, with D possibly matching TRBD2 (7 bases). Per the germline V gene, CDR1 is MNHNS and CDR2 is SASEGT. This CDR3 has 16 amino acids. V was clipped by 6 bases and J by 4 bases, with 18 bases between them. Here the CDR3 reads CASSPIGGGGTGELFF. CDR3 sequence (DNA): TGTGCCAGCAGCCCCATTGGGGGGGGCGGCACCGGGGAGCTGTTTTTT.

The J gene is TRBJ2-6, the V gene TRBV20-1, with D hard to call. The V gene's germline CDR1 is DFQATT and CDR2 SNEGSKA (reference sequence). The length of the CDR3 is 17 residues. The V end was cut by 2 bases, the J end by 4 bases, with 18 bases between. The CDR3 DNA sequence: TGCAGTGCTAGACGAGGCCCTGCTCTCCCCGGGGCCAACGTCCTGACTTTC. This translates into CSARRGPALPGANVLTF.

Worth noting for this clonotype: At one of its ends the junction is not consistent with the germline gene, which may arise from a read error. This chain joins TRBV18 and TRBJ2-7; 7 nucleotides match TRBD1. The CDR3 length is 14 residues. CDR1 and CDR2 from the germline V gene are KGHSH and LQKENI. The CDR3 DNA is TGTGCCAGCTCCCCACAGGGGATCGGCTACGAGCAGTACTTC. It encodes CASSPQGIGYEQYF.

A few counts support this clonotype. This rearrangement joins TRBV3-1 to TRBJ2-1, with 10 bases lining up with TRBD2. Germline loops: CDR1 LGHDT, CDR2 YNNKEL (reference sequence). V shed 4 bases, J shed 7 bases, and the junction held 1 base outside the gene matches. This CDR3 is 13 amino acids long. DNA for the CDR3: TGTGCCAGCAGCCGGACTAGCGGTAATGAGCAGTTCTTC. It specifies CASSRTSGNEQFF.

The gene calls are TRBV19 and TRBJ2-1; D is undetermined. Germline CDR1 is LNHDA and CDR2 is SQIVND (reference sequence). The CDR3 totals 14 residues. V lost 0 bases and J 6 bases, leaving 9 bases between the germline ends. CDR3 bases: TGTGCCAGTAGTATAGACTCCGCCGGCAATGAGCAGTTCTTC. This encodes CASSIDSAGNEQFF.

This clonotype was seen a few times. The chain has TRBV12-3 or TRBV12-4 and TRBJ1-2, with 8 bases fitting TRBD1. The CDR3 is 16 residues long. Trimming cost V 1 base and J 6 bases; bases outside gene matches: 10. As DNA, the CDR3 is TGTGCCAGCAGTTTAGGGGTGGCCTTGACAGGGGATGGCTACACCTTC. Residues: CASSLGVALTGDGYTF.

The chain links TRBV6-5 to TRBJ1-4, with D possibly being TRBD1 (6 bases). The ends were cut back, 3 bases at V and 5 bases at J, with 10 bases in the middle. Germline V gene sequence: CDR1 MNHEY, CDR2 SVGAGI. This CDR3 region has 14 residues. DNA of the CDR3: TGTGCCAGCAGTTATACAGGGTTCAATGAAAAACTGTTTTTT. Translation gives CASSYTGFNEKLFF.

This clonotype has a handful of counts. The chain recombines TRBV6-1 with TRBJ1-1; TRBD1 is a possible D gene (5 bases). CDR1 is MNHNS, CDR2 SASEGT, per germline. V lost 2 bases to trimming and J lost 4 bases, with 11 bases between them. CDR3 size: 14 residues. The CDR3 is CASSEMGGSTEAFF. CDR3 coding DNA: TGTGCCAGCAGTGAAATGGGGGGTTCCACTGAAGCTTTCTTT.

This clonotype was detected a few times. The chain employs TRBV5-4 and TRBJ2-7; D not certain. The ends were cut back, 0 bases at V and 4 bases at J, with 8 bases in the middle. CDR3 size: 13 residues. The V gene's germline CDR1 is SGHNT and CDR2 YYREEE (reference sequence). CDR3 sequence reads: CASSLDSKYEQYF. The CDR3 DNA reads TGTGCCAGCAGCTTGGACAGCAAATACGAGCAGTACTTC.

The chain carries TRBV5-1 and TRBJ2-1; TRBD1 aligns across 9 bases. Trimming at V came to 4 bases and at J to 7 bases, leaving 9 bases not matched to a gene. CDR1 is SGHRS and CDR2 is YFSETQ in the germline V gene. This CDR3 is built from 15 residues. The chain's CDR3 is CASSPGTGTVNEQFF. DNA for the CDR3: TGCGCCAGCAGCCCAGGGACAGGGACTGTAAATGAGCAGTTCTTC.

In this sample, this clonotype turned up many times. The J gene is TRBJ2-3, the V gene TRBV12-3 or TRBV12-4, with D unresolved. The CDR3 totals 13 residues. The V end was cut by 3 bases, the J end by 14 bases, with 18 bases between. DNA of the CDR3: TGTGCCAGCAGTTTCTCAACGGCGCGCCGGACGTATTTT. Its translation is CASSFSTARRTYF.

This clonotype has a handful of counts. The rearrangement uses TRBV12-3 or TRBV12-4 and TRBJ2-3; 11 nucleotides line up with TRBD2. CDR3 size: 16 residues. The ends lost 4 bases at V and 6 bases at J; junction bases unmatched: 9. The CDR3 sequence: CASSSLAGGRLDTQYF. CDR3 DNA sequence: TGTGCCAGCAGTTCCCTAGCGGGGGGACGGCTGGATACGCAGTATTTT.

The rearrangement links TRBV6-1 to TRBJ1-1; D may be TRBD1 (6 bases). The CDR3 contains 17 residues. The ends were cut back, 0 bases at V and 2 bases at J, with 16 bases in the middle. In germline, CDR1 is MNHNS, CDR2 SASEGT. The chain's CDR3 is CASSEAPGGRINTEAFF. The CDR3 DNA reads TGTGCCAGCAGTGAAGCCCCGGGGGGCCGAATTAACACTGAAGCTTTCTTT.